Listed below are T cell receptor beta chains from one sample, sequenced in a study of follicular helper T cells after annual influenza vaccination. Measured with immunoSEQ multiplex PCR; TCRdb has only the in-frame clones, and not every one. Here the sample spans approximately 9,300 clones, around nine tenths being singletons. Sequenced material: CXCR5+ CD38- circulating T follicular helper cells from blood, taken on the day of influenza vaccination. The origin of the receptors is an adult who received the influenza vaccine. The CDR3 runs from the conserved cysteine through the conserved F or W. Each record gives: V gene, CDR3 length, J gene, D gene, clone size, CDR3 DNA, CDR3 protein. D genes are given only for firm matches. Size is stated for part of the rows, as once, few or many counts, or as a class when the clone is expanded.

TRBV27,13,TRBJ2-3,.,.,TGTGCCAGCAGTCTTAGTTTGGGTGATACGCAGTATTTT,CASSLSLGDTQYF
TRBV5-1,14,TRBJ2-1,.,.,TGCGCCAGCAGCACTGAAAAATCCTACAATGAGCAGTTCTTC,CASSTEKSYNEQFF
TRBV28,18,TRBJ1-5,.,.,TGTGCCAGCAGTTTATTTGAATCAGGGCCTTCTCGGAATCAGCCCCAGCATTTT,CASSLFESGPSRNQPQHF
TRBV6-5,15,TRBJ1-1,.,once,TGTGCCAGCAGTCGGACAGCTGATATGAACACTGAAGCTTTCTTT,CASSRTADMNTEAFF
TRBV14,12,TRBJ1-4,.,.,TGTGCCAGCAGTAACTGGAATGAAAAACTGTTTTTT,CASSNWNEKLFF
TRBV5-4,15,TRBJ2-6,.,.,TGTGCCAGCAGCTTGACGAGCTCTGGGGCCAACGTCCTGACTTTC,CASSLTSSGANVLTF
TRBV13,12,TRBJ1-1,.,.,TGTGCCAGCAGCTTAAGGGACACTGAAGCTTTCTTT,CASSLRDTEAFF
TRBV12-5,16,TRBJ2-3,TRBD1,.,TGTGCTAGTGGTTTGGGCCGGGACAGTTCCACAGATACGCAGTATTTT,CASGLGRDSSTDTQYF
TRBV7-7,10,TRBJ2-1,.,once,TGTGCCATAAGAAACAATGAGCAGTTCTTC,CAIRNNEQFF
TRBV6-5,13,TRBJ2-7,.,.,TGTGCCGTCCAATCCCCGGACGGCTACGAGCAGTACTTC,CAVQSPDGYEQYF
TRBV6-4,16,TRBJ2-3,.,.,TGTGCCAGCCCCGCCCTTGGGGGGCTTAGAGCAGATACGCAGTATTTT,CASPALGGLRADTQYF
TRBV11-2,14,TRBJ2-3,.,.,TGTGCCAGCAGCTTATATCGGAGCACAGATACGCAGTATTTT,CASSLYRSTDTQYF
TRBV7-2,17,TRBJ2-7,TRBD1,.,TGTGCCAGCAGCGCGAGCGTGGGACAGCTCATATCCTACGAGCAGTACTTC,CASSASVGQLISYEQYF
TRBV7-9,16,TRBJ1-1,.,.,TGTGCCAGCAGCTTAGAAGTGGGGAAGGGGGTTTTACAAGCTTTCTTT,CASSLEVGKGVLQAFF
TRBV4-1,14,TRBJ1-5,.,.,TGCGCCAGCAGCCAATATGGAGGCAATCAGCCCCAGCATTTT,CASSQYGGNQPQHF
TRBV7-8,15,TRBJ1-2,TRBD1,.,TGTGCCAGCAGCCTACCGGGACAGGGAGGCCATGGCTACACCTTC,CASSLPGQGGHGYTF
TRBV27,14,TRBJ1-1,TRBD1,.,TGTGCCAGCTTACAGGGGCCGCTGAACACTGAAGCTTTCTTT,CASLQGPLNTEAFF
TRBV7-2,16,TRBJ2-2,TRBD2,.,TGTGCCAGCAGCTCGGTGGGGGGGACGAACACCGGGGAGCTGTTTTTT,CASSSVGGTNTGELFF
TRBV6-1,14,TRBJ1-2,.,.,TGTGCCAGCAGGGCTTTGGGGGTGAACTATGGCTACACCTTC,CASRALGVNYGYTF
TRBV4-3,18,TRBJ2-1,TRBD2,once,TGCGCCAGCAGTGGGTCAATCGCGGGCGGGGGGGCTGCGAATGAGCAGTTCTTC,CASSGSIAGGGAANEQFF
TRBV7-2,14,TRBJ2-3,.,.,TGTGCCAGCGACCGGGACATTGGGGCAGATACGCAGTATTTT,CASDRDIGADTQYF
TRBV5-1,14,TRBJ2-4,TRBD1,.,TGCGCCAGCAGAGACGGACAGGGGGCGAACATTCAGTACTTC,CASRDGQGANIQYF
TRBV14,12,TRBJ2-3,.,.,TGTGCCAGCAGCCGATCCACAGATACGCAGTATTTT,CASSRSTDTQYF
TRBV11-1,13,TRBJ2-3,.,.,TGTGCCAGCAGCTTGGGCAGCCCAGATACGCAGTATTTT,CASSLGSPDTQYF
TRBV5-5,14,TRBJ2-7,TRBD1,.,TGTGCCAGCAAACCTACCACAGGGGAATCCCCGCAGTACTTC,CASKPTTGESPQYF
TRBV5-5,9,TRBJ1-2,.,.,TGTGCCAGCAGCCTCGGGGACTTATTC,CASSLGDLF
TRBV25-1,14,TRBJ2-7,TRBD2,.,TGTGCCAGCAGTGGACTAGCGGATTCCTACGAGCAGTACTTC,CASSGLADSYEQYF
TRBV6-4,18,TRBJ1-5,TRBD1,.,TGTGCCAGCAGTGAAGGGGACAGGGGGATTTATAGCAATCAGCCCCAGCATTTT,CASSEGDRGIYSNQPQHF
TRBV27,13,TRBJ1-2,.,.,TGTGCCAGCAGTTTATTGGCAGGGAGTGGCTACACCTTC,CASSLLAGSGYTF
TRBV7-9,15,TRBJ2-1,TRBD1,.,TGTGCCAGCCGAGATACAGGACAGGGGGGCAATGAGCAGTTCTTC,CASRDTGQGGNEQFF
TRBV19,13,TRBJ2-3,TRBD1,.,TGTGCCAGTAGTAAAAAGGACAGGGGTACGCAGTATTTT,CASSKKDRGTQYF
TRBV7-9,14,TRBJ1-3,.,.,TGTGCCAGCAGCTCGCAGGGGTCTGGGAACACCATATATTTT,CASSSQGSGNTIYF
TRBV4-3,16,TRBJ1-6,TRBD1,.,TGCGCCAGCAGCCAAGACCGGGACAGGAGAAATTCACCCCTCCACTTT,CASSQDRDRRNSPLHF
TRBV7-9,15,TRBJ1-1,TRBD1,.,TGTGCCAGCAGCCAACCAGGGGGGATTCGGACTGAAGCTTTCTTT,CASSQPGGIRTEAFF
TRBV28,15,TRBJ2-7,.,.,TGTGCCAGCACCCCGGATAGTCAACGCGGATACGAGCAGTACTTC,CASTPDSQRGYEQYF
TRBV4-2,14,TRBJ2-7,.,.,TGTGCCAGCAGCCAAGCGAACGGGGGCTACGAGCAGTACTTC,CASSQANGGYEQYF
TRBV6-5,13,TRBJ1-1,.,.,TGTGCCAGCAGTGAACTGATGAACACTGAAGCTTTCTTT,CASSELMNTEAFF
TRBV28,12,TRBJ1-2,.,.,TGTGCCAGCAGTAACCTTGACTATGGCTACACCTTC,CASSNLDYGYTF
TRBV9,15,TRBJ2-3,.,.,TGTGCCAGCAGAGGGGACCCGGAGGTCGGAGATACGCAGTATTTT,CASRGDPEVGDTQYF
TRBV18,16,TRBJ1-3,TRBD1,once,TGTGCCAGCTCACCCGAAAACAGGGGGATCGGAAACACCATATATTTT,CASSPENRGIGNTIYF